Given below is one T cell receptor beta chain in context. The study ran its PCR with 60 Vbeta and 13 Jbeta primers. Only in-frame clones appear in the TCRdb table, and some are missing; sequencing was by immunoSEQ multiplex PCR. The sample lists under 200,000 clones, roughly 73% occurring once. The germline V gene has CDR1 LNHDA and CDR2 SQIVND (reference sequence). CDR3 size: 14 residues. Trimming removed 3 bases from V and 4 bases from J, with 9 bases in between. This entry comes from a study of cytomegalovirus exposure and HLA in healthy donors. The chain carries TRBV19 and TRBJ1-4; D is perhaps TRBD1 (5 bases). Sequencing was carried out using PBMCs. The clonotype was recovered from a woman between 25 and 40 years old in good health and CMV-seronegative. As DNA, the CDR3 is TGTGCCAGTAGTATGGGACTGGTTAATGAAAAACTGTTTTTT. It specifies CASSMGLVNEKLFF.